The 13 T cell receptor beta chains below all came from one sample that was sequenced in a study of beta chain features in type 1 diabetes. The whole isolated RNA underwent reverse transcription, so sequencing captured expressed TCRB transcripts. Sequencing was performed with immunoSEQ multiplex PCR; in TCRdb, only in-frame clones are kept and a portion is missing. The table shows nearly 350,000 clones, with 7% to 9% occurring only once. Sequenced sample: central memory CD4+ T cells from blood. These receptors originate from a woman aged 18-35 years in good health.

CDR3 in amino acids: CASRNRGLTYEQYF. DNA for the CDR3: TGTGCCAGCAGAAACAGGGGGCTGACCTACGAGCAGTACTTC. The chain has TRBV28 and TRBJ2-7; 9 bases are shared with TRBD1. V was clipped by 6 bases and J by 2 bases; unmatched bases: 5. This CDR3 spans 14 amino acids. The V gene's germline CDR1 is MDHEN and CDR2 SYDVKM.

This clone was detected many times. V and J are TRBV18 and TRBJ1-1; D is unclear. The ends were cut back, 2 bases at V and 3 bases at J, with 10 bases in the middle. From germline, CDR1 is KGHSH and CDR2 LQKENI. This CDR3 region has 14 residues. Here the CDR3 reads CASSPTARDTEAFF. CDR3 in DNA: TGTGCCAGCTCACCAACGGCCCGGGACACTGAAGCTTTCTTT.

This clone was recorded a few times. The chain combines TRBV2 with TRBJ2-5; unclear D gene. Germline V gene lookup returns CDR1 SNHLY and CDR2 FYNNEI. With 4 bases removed from V and 5 bases from J, the gap between germline ends came to 14 bases. The CDR3 has 14 amino acids. CDR3 in amino acids: CASSAGPSMETQYF. The CDR3 DNA is TGTGCCAGCAGTGCCGGGCCCTCCATGGAGACCCAGTACTTC.

J is TRBJ1-4 and V is TRBV5-7; D perhaps matches TRBD1 (5 bases). TRBV5-7 is sorted into the ORF group, with uncertain function. With 0 bases removed from V and 7 bases from J, the gap between germline ends came to 13 bases. CDR3 length: 15 residues. The CDR3 DNA reads TGTGCCAGCAGCTTGGATCCAGGGAGTTGTGAAAAACTGTTTTTT. This gives the protein CASSLDPGSCEKLFF.

Details on this clone: The same CDR3 arises from other DNA sequences in this sample as well. The chain carries TRBV5-1 and TRBJ2-5; D gene ambiguous. The CDR3 covers 13 residues. The V gene lost 0 bases and the J gene lost 2 bases, with 5 bases spanning the gap. Germline V gives CDR1 SGHRS, CDR2 YFSETQ. The CDR3 sequence is CASSLARQETQYF. DNA for the CDR3: TGCGCCAGCAGCTTGGCCCGACAAGAGACCCAGTACTTC.

The chain carries TRBV28 and TRBJ2-1, with TRBD2 identical over 12 bases. V was clipped by 5 bases and J by 15 bases; unmatched bases: 14. Germline V CDR1 and CDR2: MDHEN, SYDVKM. CDR3 length: 15 residues. The CDR3 sequence: CASSVPGLAGTSGFF. Here the CDR3 DNA reads TGTGCCAGCAGTGTCCCGGGACTAGCGGGTACCAGTGGGTTCTTC.

The V gene is TRBV29-1, the J gene TRBJ2-5; 8 nucleotides line up with TRBD1. TRBJ2-7 matches the DNA end more closely, so the J call is doubtful. The CDR3 extends over 13 amino acids. The germline CDR1 and CDR2 sequences are SQVTM and ANQGSEA. The CDR3 here is CSVVEDRAYEQYF. CDR3 DNA: TGCAGCGTTGTGGAGGACAGGGCCTACGAGCAGTACTTC.

The V call is TRBV7-9, the J call TRBJ2-1; D unresolved. This CDR3 comprises 13 residues. V lost 6 bases to trimming and J lost 5 bases, with 11 bases between them. Germline V gives CDR1 SEHNR, CDR2 FQNEAQ (reference sequence). In DNA form, the CDR3 reads TGTGCCAGCAGTCACACGAACGACAATGAGCAGTTCTTC. As protein: CASSHTNDNEQFF.

This clone was seen a handful of times. The chain recombines TRBV6-5 with TRBJ1-1; D call uncertain. V lost 4 bases and J lost 3, with 12 bases in between. CDR3 size: 14 residues. Germline V gives CDR1 MNHEY, CDR2 SVGAGI. The CDR3: CASSSYRMDTEAFF. CDR3 nucleotide sequence: TGTGCCAGCAGTTCTTATCGAATGGACACTGAAGCTTTCTTT.

The gene calls are TRBV23-1 and TRBJ2-2; D is possibly TRBD2 (6 bases). TRBV23-1 belongs to the ORF category, with a function that is uncertain. V lost 4 bases, J lost 5 bases, and 11 bases lay in between. CDR3 length: 14 amino acids. The CDR3 protein is CASSRGRQTGELFF. The CDR3 DNA sequence: TGCGCCAGCAGTCGTGGGAGGCAGACCGGGGAGCTGTTTTTT.

J is TRBJ1-4 and V is TRBV11-2; 10 bases fit TRBD1. The CDR3 is made up of 14 amino acids. Germline trimming cut 8 bases from V and 7 bases from J; bases unmatched to any gene: 7. Germline V gene data show CDR1 as SGHAT and CDR2 as FQNNGV. CDR3 sequence: CASARQGAVEKLFF. The CDR3, as DNA: TGTGCCAGCGCACGACAGGGGGCGGTTGAAAAACTGTTTTTT. Combining the CDR3 with reference TRBV11-2 and TRBJ1-4 gives the whole variable domain EAGVAQSPRYKIIEKRQSVAFWCNPISGHATLYWYQQILGQGPKLLIQFQNNGVVDDSQLPKDRFSAERLKGVDSTLKIQPAKLEDSAVYLCASARQGAVEKLFFGSGTQLSVL.

The CDR3 nucleotides are TGTGCCAGCAGTCCTGCGCAGGGGTTGGGGAATCAGCCCCAGCATTTT. Translation: CASSPAQGLGNQPQHF. The chain has TRBV7-8 and TRBJ1-5; D may be TRBD1 (6 bases). V lost 6 bases, J lost 4 bases, and 19 bases lay in between. CDR1 and CDR2 (germline): SGHVS, FQNEAQ. The CDR3 spans 16 residues.

This clone was seen only a few times. The chain combines TRBV5-1 with TRBJ2-3; 7 bases fit TRBD2. The germline V gene encodes CDR1 SGHRS and CDR2 YFSETQ. The V and J ends lost 2 bases and 1 base, in that order; junction bases with no gene match: 4. This CDR3 is 15 amino acids long. In DNA, the CDR3 is TGCGCCAGCAGCTTTGGGAGGGGACGCACAGATACGCAGTATTTT. Translating gives CASSFGRGRTDTQYF.